The entry below describes one T cell receptor beta chain. Repertoires were generated with immunoSEQ multiplex PCR, while TCRdb's copy carries only in-frame clones and drops some. The sample has some 2,500,000 clones, around 93% seen once. The data originate from a study of shared clonotypes between healthy human individuals. Whole-study context: The plates for each donor numbered three CD4 naive, three CD4 memory, two CD8 naive and one CD8 memory.

Recent vaccinations or acute infections were absent in the healthy HIV-negative adult donors. Among the donors, all were Caucasian adults who lived in Nashville, Tennessee. The study separated CD4+ cells into CD45RA+ naive and CD45RA-negative memory subsets. Germline V gives CDR1 GTSNPN, CDR2 SVGIG (reference sequence). This CDR3 has 13 amino acids. The V gene end was trimmed by 4 bases and the J gene end by 9 bases; junction bases not matched to a gene: 6. The sequencing input was naive CD4+ T cells from PBMCs. Subset given: CD45RA+ positively selected. The chain recombines TRBV30 with TRBJ1-4, with 9 bases lining up with TRBD1. This TCR came from a young man in good health. Some clones in this sample may be carry-over from other donors' samples. The CDR3 DNA reads TGTGCCTGGACGGACAGGGGCGGGCAAAAACTGTTTTTT. It yields the protein CAWTDRGGQKLFF.